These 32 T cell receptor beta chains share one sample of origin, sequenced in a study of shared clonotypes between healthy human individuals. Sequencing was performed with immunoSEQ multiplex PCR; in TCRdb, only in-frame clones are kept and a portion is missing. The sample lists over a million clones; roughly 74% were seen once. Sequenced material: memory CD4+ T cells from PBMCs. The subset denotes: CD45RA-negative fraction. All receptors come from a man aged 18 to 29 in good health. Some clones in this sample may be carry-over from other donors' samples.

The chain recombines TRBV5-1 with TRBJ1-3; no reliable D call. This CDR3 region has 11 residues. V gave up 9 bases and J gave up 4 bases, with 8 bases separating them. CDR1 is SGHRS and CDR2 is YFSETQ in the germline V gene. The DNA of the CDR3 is TGCGCCACCGGCGACGGAAACACCATATATTTT. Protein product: CATGDGNTIYF.

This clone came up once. The CDR3 region is CASSTPGGTDTQYF. The CDR3, as DNA: TGCGCCAGCAGCACCCCCGGGGGGACAGATACGCAGTATTTT. The chain has TRBV5-1 and TRBJ2-3, with TRBD2 matching 7 bases. Looked up from germline, CDR1 is SGHRS and CDR2 is YFSETQ. The CDR3 length is 14 residues. After removal of 4 bases from V and 3 bases from J, the junction contained 5 bases not matched to a gene.

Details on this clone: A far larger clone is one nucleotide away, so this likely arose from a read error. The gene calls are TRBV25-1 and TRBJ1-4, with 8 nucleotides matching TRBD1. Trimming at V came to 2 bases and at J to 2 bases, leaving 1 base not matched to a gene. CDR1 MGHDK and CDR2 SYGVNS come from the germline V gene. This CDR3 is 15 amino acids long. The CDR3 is CASSENRGTNEKLFF. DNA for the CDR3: TGTGCCAGCAGTGAAAACAGGGGGACTAATGAAAAACTGTTTTTT.

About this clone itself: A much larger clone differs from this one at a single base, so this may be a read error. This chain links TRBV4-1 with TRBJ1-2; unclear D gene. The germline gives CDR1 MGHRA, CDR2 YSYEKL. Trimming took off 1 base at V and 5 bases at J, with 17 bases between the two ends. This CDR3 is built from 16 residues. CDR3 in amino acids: CASSQGSGSRPYGYTF. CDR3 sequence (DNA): TGCGCCAGCAGCCAAGGCTCGGGGAGCCGACCATATGGCTACACCTTC.

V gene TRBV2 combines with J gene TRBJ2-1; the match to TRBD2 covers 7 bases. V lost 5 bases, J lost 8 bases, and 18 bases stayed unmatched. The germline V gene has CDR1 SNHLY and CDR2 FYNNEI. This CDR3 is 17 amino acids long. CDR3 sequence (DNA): TGTGCCAGCAGTAGTACTAGCGCCTCAACTTCCGGGGATGAGCAGTTCTTC. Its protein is CASSSTSASTSGDEQFF.

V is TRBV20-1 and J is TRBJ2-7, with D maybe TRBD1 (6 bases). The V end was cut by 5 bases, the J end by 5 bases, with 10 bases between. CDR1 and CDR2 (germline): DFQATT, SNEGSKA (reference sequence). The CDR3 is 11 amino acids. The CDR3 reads CSALYRDEQYF. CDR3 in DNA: TGCAGTGCTCTCTACAGGGACGAGCAGTACTTC.

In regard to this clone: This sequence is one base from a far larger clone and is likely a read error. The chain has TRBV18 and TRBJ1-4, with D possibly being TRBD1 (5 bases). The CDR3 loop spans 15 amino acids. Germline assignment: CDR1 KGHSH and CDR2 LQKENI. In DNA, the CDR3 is TGTGCCAGCTCACTAAGGTTCGGCAGGGAGGAAAGACTGTTTTTT. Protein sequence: CASSLRFGREERLFF.

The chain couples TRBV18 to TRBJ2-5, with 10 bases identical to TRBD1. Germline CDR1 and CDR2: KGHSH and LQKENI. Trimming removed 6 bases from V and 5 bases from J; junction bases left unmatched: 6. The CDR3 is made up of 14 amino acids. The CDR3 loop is CASSLRTGGETQYF. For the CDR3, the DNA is TGTGCCAGCTCCCTAAGGACAGGGGGGGAGACCCAGTACTTC. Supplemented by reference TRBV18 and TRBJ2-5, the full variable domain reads NAGVMQNPRHLVRRRGQEARLRCSPMKGHSHVYWYRQLPEEGLKFMVYLQKENIIDESGMPKERFSAEFPKEGPSILRIQQVVRGDSAAYFCASSLRTGGETQYFGPGTRLLVL.

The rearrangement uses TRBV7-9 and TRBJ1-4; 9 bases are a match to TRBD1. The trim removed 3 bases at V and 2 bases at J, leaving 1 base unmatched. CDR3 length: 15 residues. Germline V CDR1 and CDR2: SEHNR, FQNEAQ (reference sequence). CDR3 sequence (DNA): TGTGCCAGCAGCTTCGGGACAGGGACTAATGAAAAACTGTTTTTT. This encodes CASSFGTGTNEKLFF.

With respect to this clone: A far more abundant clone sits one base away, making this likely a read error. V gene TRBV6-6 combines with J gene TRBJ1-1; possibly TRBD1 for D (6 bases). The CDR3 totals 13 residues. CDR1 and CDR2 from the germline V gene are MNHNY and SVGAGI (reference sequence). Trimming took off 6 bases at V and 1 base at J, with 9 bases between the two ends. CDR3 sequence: CASSQQGNTEAFF. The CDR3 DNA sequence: TGTGCCAGCAGCCAACAGGGGAACACTGAAGCTTTCTTT.

CDR3 in DNA: TGTGCCTGGAGTCTTTCCGGGACAGGGCCCGGGGCCAACGTCCTGACTTTC. The encoded protein is CAWSLSGTGPGANVLTF. The chain combines TRBV30 with TRBJ2-6, with TRBD1 matching over 9 bases. The germline V gene has CDR1 GTSNPN and CDR2 SVGIG (reference sequence). V gave up 2 bases and J gave up 4 bases; unmatched junction bases: 9. The CDR3 has 17 amino acids.

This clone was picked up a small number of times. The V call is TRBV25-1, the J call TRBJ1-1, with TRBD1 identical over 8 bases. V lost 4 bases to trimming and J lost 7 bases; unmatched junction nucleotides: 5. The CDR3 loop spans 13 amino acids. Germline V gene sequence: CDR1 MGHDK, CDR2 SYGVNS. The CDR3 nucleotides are TGTGCCAGCAGTGCCAGGACAGGGCGTGAAGCTTTCTTT. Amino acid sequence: CASSARTGREAFF.

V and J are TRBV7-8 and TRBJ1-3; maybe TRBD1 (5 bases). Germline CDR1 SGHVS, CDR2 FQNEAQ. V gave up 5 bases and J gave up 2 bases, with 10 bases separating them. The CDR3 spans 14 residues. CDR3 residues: CASSPGTPGNTIYF. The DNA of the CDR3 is TGTGCCAGCAGCCCCGGGACCCCTGGAAACACCATATATTTT.

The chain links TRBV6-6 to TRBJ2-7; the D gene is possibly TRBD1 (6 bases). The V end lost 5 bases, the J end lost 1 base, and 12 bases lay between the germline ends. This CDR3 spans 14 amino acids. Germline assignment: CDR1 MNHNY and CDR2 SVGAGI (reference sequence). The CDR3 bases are TGTGCCAGCAGTATACAGGGTGCATCCTACGAGCAGTACTTC. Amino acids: CASSIQGASYEQYF.

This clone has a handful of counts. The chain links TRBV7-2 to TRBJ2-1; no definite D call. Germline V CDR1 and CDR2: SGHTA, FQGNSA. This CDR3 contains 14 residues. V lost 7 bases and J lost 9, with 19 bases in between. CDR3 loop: CASIPNLGSSEQFF. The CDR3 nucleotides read TGTGCCAGCATCCCGAATCTGGGCAGCAGTGAGCAGTTCTTC.

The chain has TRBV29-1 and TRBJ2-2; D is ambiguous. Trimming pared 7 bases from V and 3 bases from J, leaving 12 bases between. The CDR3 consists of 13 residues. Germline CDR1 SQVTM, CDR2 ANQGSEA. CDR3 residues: CSAMMSDTGELFF. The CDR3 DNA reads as TGCAGCGCCATGATGTCAGACACCGGGGAGCTGTTTTTT.

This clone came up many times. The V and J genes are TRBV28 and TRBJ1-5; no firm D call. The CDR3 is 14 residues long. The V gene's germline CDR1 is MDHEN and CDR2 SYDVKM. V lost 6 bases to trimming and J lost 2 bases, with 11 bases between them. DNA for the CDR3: TGTGCCAGCAGGCGGATGGGCGGCAATCAGCCCCAGCATTTT. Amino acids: CASRRMGGNQPQHF.

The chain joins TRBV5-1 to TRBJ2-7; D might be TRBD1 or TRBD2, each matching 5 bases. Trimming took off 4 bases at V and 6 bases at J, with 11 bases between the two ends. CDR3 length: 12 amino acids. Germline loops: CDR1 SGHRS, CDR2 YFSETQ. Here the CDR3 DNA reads TGCGCCAGCAGCAAGGGACGGTCCGAGCAGTACTTC. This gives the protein CASSKGRSEQYF.

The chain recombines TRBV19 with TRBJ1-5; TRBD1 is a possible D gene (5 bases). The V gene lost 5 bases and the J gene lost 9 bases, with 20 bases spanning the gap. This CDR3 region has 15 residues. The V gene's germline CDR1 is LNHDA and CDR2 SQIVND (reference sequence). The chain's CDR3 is CASSPGHDRGWPQHF. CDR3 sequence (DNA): TGTGCCAGTAGTCCTGGACACGACCGAGGATGGCCCCAGCATTTT.

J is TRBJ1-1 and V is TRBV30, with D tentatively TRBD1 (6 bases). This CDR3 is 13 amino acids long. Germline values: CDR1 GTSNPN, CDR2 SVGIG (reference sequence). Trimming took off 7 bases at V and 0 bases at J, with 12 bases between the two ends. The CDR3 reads CASDRMLNTEAFF. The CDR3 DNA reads TGTGCCTCGGACAGAATGTTGAACACTGAAGCTTTCTTT.

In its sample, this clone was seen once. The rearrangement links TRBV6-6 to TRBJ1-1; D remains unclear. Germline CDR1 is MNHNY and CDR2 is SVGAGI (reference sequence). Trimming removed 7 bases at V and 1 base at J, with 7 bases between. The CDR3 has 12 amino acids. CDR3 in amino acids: CASTLGNTEAFF. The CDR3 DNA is TGTGCCAGCACCCTCGGGAACACTGAAGCTTTCTTT.

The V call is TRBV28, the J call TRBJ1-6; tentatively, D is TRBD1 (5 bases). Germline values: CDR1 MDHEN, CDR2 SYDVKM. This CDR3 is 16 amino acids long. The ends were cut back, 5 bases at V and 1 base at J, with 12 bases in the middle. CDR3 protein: CASSRAGGSYNSPLHF. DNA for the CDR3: TGTGCCAGCAGTCGAGCCGGGGGATCCTATAATTCACCCCTCCACTTT. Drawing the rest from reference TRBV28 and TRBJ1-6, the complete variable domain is DVKVTQSSRYLVKRTGEKVFLECVQDMDHENMFWYRQDPGLGLRLIYFSYDVKMKEKGDIPEGYSVSREKKERFSLILESASTNQTSMYLCASSRAGGSYNSPLHFGNGTRLTVT.

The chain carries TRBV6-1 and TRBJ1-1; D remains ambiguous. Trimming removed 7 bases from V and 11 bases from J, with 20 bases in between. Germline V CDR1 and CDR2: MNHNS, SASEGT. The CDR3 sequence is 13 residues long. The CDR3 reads CASIPDQVLWAFF. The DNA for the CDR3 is TGTGCCAGCATACCCGATCAGGTCTTATGGGCTTTCTTT.

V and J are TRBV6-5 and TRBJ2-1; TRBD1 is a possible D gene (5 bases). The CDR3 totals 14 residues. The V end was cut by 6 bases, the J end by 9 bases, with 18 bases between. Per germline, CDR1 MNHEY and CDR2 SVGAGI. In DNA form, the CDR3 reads TGTGCCAGCAGCCGAAATCCGCAGGGCGCTGAGCAGTTCTTC. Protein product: CASSRNPQGAEQFF.

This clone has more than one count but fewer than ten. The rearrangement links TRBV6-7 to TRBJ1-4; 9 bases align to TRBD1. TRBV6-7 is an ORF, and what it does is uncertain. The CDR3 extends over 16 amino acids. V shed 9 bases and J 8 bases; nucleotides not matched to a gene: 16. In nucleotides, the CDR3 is TGTGCCAGGTTTCACAGGGGGCTTTACGGTGGCGAAAAACTGTTTTTT. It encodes CARFHRGLYGGEKLFF.

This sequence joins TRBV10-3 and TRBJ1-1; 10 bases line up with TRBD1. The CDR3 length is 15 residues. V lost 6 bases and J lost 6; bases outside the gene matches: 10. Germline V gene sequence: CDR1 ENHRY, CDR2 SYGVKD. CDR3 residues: CAISAPGQGIPEAFF. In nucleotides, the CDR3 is TGTGCCATCAGCGCACCGGGACAGGGGATCCCTGAAGCTTTCTTT.

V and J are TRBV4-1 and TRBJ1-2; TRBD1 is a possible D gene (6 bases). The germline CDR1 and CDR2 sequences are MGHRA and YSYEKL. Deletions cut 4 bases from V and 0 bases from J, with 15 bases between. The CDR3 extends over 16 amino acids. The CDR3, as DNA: TGCGCCAGCAGCCGGGGGGCAGGGACGACTAACTATGGCTACACCTTC. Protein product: CASSRGAGTTNYGYTF.

The CDR3 DNA reads as TGTGCCAGCAGCACCTTCACAGATACGCAGTATTTT. Translation: CASSTFTDTQYF. The gene calls are TRBV7-2 and TRBJ2-3; no firm D call. CDR1 SGHTA and CDR2 FQGNSA come from the germline V gene. Trimming took 5 bases from V and 2 from J, leaving 5 bases between them. This CDR3 has 12 residues.

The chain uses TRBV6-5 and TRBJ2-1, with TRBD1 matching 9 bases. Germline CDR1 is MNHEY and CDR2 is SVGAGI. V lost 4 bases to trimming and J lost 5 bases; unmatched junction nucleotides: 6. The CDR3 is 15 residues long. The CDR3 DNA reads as TGTGCCAGCAGTTCACCCGGGACAGGGAACAATGAGCAGTTCTTC. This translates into CASSSPGTGNNEQFF.

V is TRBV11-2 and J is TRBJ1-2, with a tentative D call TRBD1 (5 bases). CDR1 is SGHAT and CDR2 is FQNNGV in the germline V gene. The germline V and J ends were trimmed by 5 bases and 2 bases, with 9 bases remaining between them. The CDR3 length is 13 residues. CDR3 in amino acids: CASSVDTNYGYTF. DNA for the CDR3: TGTGCCAGCAGCGTGGACACCAACTATGGCTACACCTTC.

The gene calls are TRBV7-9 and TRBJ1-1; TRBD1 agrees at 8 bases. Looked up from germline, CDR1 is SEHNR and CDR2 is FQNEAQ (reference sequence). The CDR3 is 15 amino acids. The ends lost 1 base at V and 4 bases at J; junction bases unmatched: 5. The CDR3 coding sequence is TGTGCCAGCAGCTTAGTGCGACAGGGGACCACTGAAGCTTTCTTT. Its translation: CASSLVRQGTTEAFF. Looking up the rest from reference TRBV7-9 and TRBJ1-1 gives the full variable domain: DTGVSQNPRHKITKRGQNVTFRCDPISEHNRLYWYRQTLGQGPEFLTYFQNEAQLEKSRLLSDRFSAERPKGSFSTLEIQRTEQGDSAMYLCASSLVRQGTTEAFFGQGTRLTVV.

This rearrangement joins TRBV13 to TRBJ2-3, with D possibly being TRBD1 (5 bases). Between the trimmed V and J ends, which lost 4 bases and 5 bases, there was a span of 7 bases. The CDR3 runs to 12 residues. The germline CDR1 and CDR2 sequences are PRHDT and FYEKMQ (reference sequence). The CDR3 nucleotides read TGTGCCAGCAGCTCAACAGGAGATACGCAGTATTTT. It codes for CASSSTGDTQYF.